The clone carrying this T cell receptor (beta chain) was seen only a few times. The antigen remains unidentified. Germline V lookup: CDR1 SGHNT, CDR2 YYREEE (reference sequence). J gave up 6 bases and V 4 bases, and 6 bases lay outside the gene matches. The CDR3 is made up of 13 amino acids. The sample is drawn from a study of cytomegalovirus exposure and HLA in healthy donors. The study, taken as a whole, reports: The study flagged approximately 180 TCR beta chains as cytomegalovirus-associated. Another analysis was done later, and it associated approximately 17,000 TCR beta sequences with HLA alleles at 0.05 false discovery rate. An analysis done earlier found most TCR beta V segments productive about 87% or about 30% of the time.

Amplification used 60 Vbeta primers and 13 Jbeta primers. Method: immunoSEQ multiplex PCR; TCRdb's copy keeps in-frame clones and lacks some. Of some 130,000 clones listed, around 75% are singletons. J is TRBJ1-2 and V is TRBV5-4; 7 bases are shared with TRBD1. Sequenced: PBMCs. The sequence derives from a man aged 35 to 55 in good health and CMV-seronegative. CDR3 coding DNA: TGTGCCAGCAGCCTAGACAGGGACCATGGCTACACCTTC. It encodes CASSLDRDHGYTF.